This TCR beta chain was profiled in a study of chemoradiotherapy in HPV16-positive cancers. Clones were sequenced by immunoSEQ multiplex PCR, and TCRdb holds only the in-frame ones, with some missing. The sample contains 11,000 or so clones, about 75% of which appear only once. The source of this sequence is a human donor with HPV-associated anogenital cancer. This material was acquired from a patient who underwent chemoradiotherapy.

CDR3 nucleotide sequence: TGTGCCAGCAGCCCTAGCCATAGGGGGACAGTGAACACCGGGGAGCTGTTTTTT. Encoded protein: CASSPSHRGTVNTGELFF. The V gene is TRBV5-4, the J gene TRBJ2-2; 7 bases line up with TRBD1. V lost 4 bases and J lost 1; bases outside the gene matches: 13. Germline CDR1 is SGHNT and CDR2 is YYREEE (reference sequence). The length of the CDR3 is 18 residues.